This TCR beta chain originates from a study of control samples from healthy donors and cancer patients. The CDR3 has 16 residues. Trimming shortened V by 1 base and J by 2 bases, and 11 bases separated the two germline ends. CDR1 and CDR2 (germline): SNHLY, FYNNEI. This table comes from immunoSEQ multiplex PCR, and its TCRdb copy is limited to in-frame clones, with some not included. The profile shows 110,000 to 150,000 clones, under 95% of them singletons. Source material: blood. This sequence was found in a man aged 35-49 years in good health. The rearrangement links TRBV2 to TRBJ2-2; D possibly corresponds to TRBD1 (6 bases). The CDR3 spells CASSEETGRNTGELFF. The CDR3 bases are TGTGCCAGCAGTGAAGAAACAGGGAGAAACACCGGGGAGCTGTTTTTT.